These 19 T cell receptor beta chains were all obtained from the same sample, sequenced in a study of cytomegalovirus exposure and HLA in healthy donors. The PCR contained 60 Vbeta and 13 Jbeta primers. Measured with immunoSEQ multiplex PCR; TCRdb has only the in-frame clones, and not every one. The data show roughly 150,000 clones, with roughly 84% seen just once and more than 0.85% held by the top ten. The sequencing sample was made of PBMCs. The receptors derive from a man in his thirties or forties in good health and CMV-seronegative.

The chain carries TRBV11-2 and TRBJ2-2; 8 nucleotides match TRBD2. Germline V gene lookup returns CDR1 SGHAT and CDR2 FQNNGV. The CDR3 totals 15 residues. The J segment lost 5 bases and the V segment lost 5 bases, leaving 7 bases of the junction unmatched. In DNA form, the CDR3 reads TGTGCCAGCAGCCTCCTTTCGGGAGGGACCGGGGAGCTGTTTTTT. The encoded protein is CASSLLSGGTGELFF.

The CDR3 DNA reads as TGCGCCAGCAGCTTCGGCGGGGGTCAAGAGACCCAGTACTTC. Protein sequence: CASSFGGGQETQYF. The rearrangement uses TRBV5-1 and TRBJ2-5; 7 nucleotides match TRBD2. The germline V gene has CDR1 SGHRS and CDR2 YFSETQ. The V segment lost 2 bases and the J segment 2 bases; nucleotides outside the gene matches: 3. The CDR3 loop spans 14 amino acids. The full variable domain, in which reference TRBV5-1 and TRBJ2-5 provide the parts outside the CDR3, is KAGVTQTPRYLIKTRGQQVTLSCSPISGHRSVSWYQQTPGQGLQFLFEYFSETQRNKGNFPGRFSGRQFSNSRSEMNVSTLELGDSALYLCASSFGGGQETQYFGPGTRLLVL.

V gene TRBV10-1 combines with J gene TRBJ2-5, with D tentatively TRBD1 (5 bases). Trimming cost V 7 bases and J 5 bases, with 20 bases left between them. Germline CDR1 WNHNN, CDR2 SYGVQD (reference sequence). CDR3 length: 15 amino acids. As DNA, the CDR3 is TGCGCCAGCAAGTTCCAAGATCAGGGTGGGGAGACCCAGTACTTC. Protein sequence: CASKFQDQGGETQYF.

The chain links TRBV11-2 to TRBJ1-1; 8 nucleotides line up with TRBD1. This CDR3 comprises 14 residues. The J segment lost 5 bases and the V segment lost 5 bases, leaving 7 bases of the junction unmatched. Looked up from germline, CDR1 is SGHAT and CDR2 is FQNNGV. The CDR3 is CASSARQGSTEAFF. In nucleotides, the CDR3 is TGTGCCAGCAGCGCCCGACAGGGGAGTACTGAAGCTTTCTTT.

The V gene is TRBV7-2, the J gene TRBJ2-5; 8 nucleotides match TRBD2. Per germline, CDR1 SGHTA and CDR2 FQGNSA. This CDR3 is built from 13 residues. J gave up 4 bases and V 5 bases, and 3 bases lay outside the gene matches. CDR3 sequence (DNA): TGTGCCAGCAGCCGGGGGGGAGCAGAGACCCAGTACTTC. Translation: CASSRGGAETQYF.

V and J are TRBV4-1 and TRBJ1-5; TRBD1 aligns across 8 bases. CDR3 length: 13 residues. The V segment lost 8 bases and the J segment 2 bases; nucleotides outside the gene matches: 2. Germline-derived CDR1 and CDR2 are MGHRA and YSYEKL. CDR3 region: CASGGQGNQPQHF. The CDR3 DNA is TGCGCCAGCGGGGGACAGGGCAATCAGCCCCAGCATTTT.

This chain joins TRBV5-4 and TRBJ2-7, with 7 nucleotides matching TRBD1. Germline V gives CDR1 SGHNT, CDR2 YYREEE (reference sequence). The CDR3 spans 15 residues. Losses at the gene ends were 5 bases for V and 8 bases for J; bases not matched to a gene: 16. The CDR3 coding sequence is TGTGCCAGCAGAGCCGGGACAGCTCCTACTACGAAGCAGTACTTC. It is translated as CASRAGTAPTTKQYF.

In its sample, this clone was seen a few times. The CDR3 loop is CASSLVLDRAQETQYF. The CDR3 DNA follows: TGCGCCAGCAGCTTGGTCCTCGACAGGGCACAAGAGACCCAGTACTTC. The gene calls are TRBV5-1 and TRBJ2-5, with 7 bases identical to TRBD1. Trimming took 0 bases from V and 2 from J; bases not matched to a gene: 7. Germline V gives CDR1 SGHRS, CDR2 YFSETQ. The CDR3 extends over 16 amino acids.

The chain links TRBV28 to TRBJ2-5; 9 bases match TRBD1. Trimming removed 3 bases from V and 5 bases from J; junction bases left unmatched: 4. The CDR3 extends over 14 amino acids. The germline CDR1 and CDR2 sequences are MDHEN and SYDVKM. The CDR3 DNA reads TGTGCCAGCAGTTTGACAGGGGGTAAGGAGACCCAGTACTTC. It specifies CASSLTGGKETQYF. The entire variable domain, with the rest obtained from reference TRBV28 and TRBJ2-5, is as follows: DVKVTQSSRYLVKRTGEKVFLECVQDMDHENMFWYRQDPGLGLRLIYFSYDVKMKEKGDIPEGYSVSREKKERFSLILESASTNQTSMYLCASSLTGGKETQYFGPGTRLLVL.

This sequence joins TRBV4-2 and TRBJ2-2; TRBD2 agrees at 13 bases. Germline lookup yields CDR1 LGHNA and CDR2 YNFKEQ. The CDR3 runs 17 residues. V was pared by 5 bases and J by 1 base, with 4 bases of the junction left unmatched. The CDR3 bases are TGTGCCAGCAGCAAAGGACTAGCGGGGGTGAACACCGGGGAGCTGTTTTTT. As protein: CASSKGLAGVNTGELFF.

The chain combines TRBV6-1 with TRBJ1-6, with D possibly TRBD1 on 6 matching bases. The CDR3 is 15 residues long. With 1 base removed from V and 10 bases from J, the gap between germline ends came to 14 bases. Germline V gene lookup returns CDR1 MNHNS and CDR2 SASEGT. DNA of the CDR3: TGTGCCAGCAGTGAAGGCGGCAGGGGTGGATCACCCCTCCACTTT. Translated: CASSEGGRGGSPLHF.

The sample holds a few counts of this clone. The DNA of the CDR3 is TGTGCCAGCAGTGAATATCGGGGAACTGGAAACACCATATATTTT. Protein sequence: CASSEYRGTGNTIYF. The chain is built from TRBV25-1 and TRBJ1-3; D is undetermined. Germline CDR1 is MGHDK and CDR2 is SYGVNS. This CDR3 is built from 15 residues. The V gene lost 0 bases and the J gene lost 2 bases, with 8 bases spanning the gap.

The CDR3 loop reads CASSYSSGRTEAFF. For the CDR3, the DNA is TGTGCCAGCAGTTACTCGTCAGGGAGGACTGAAGCTTTCTTT. The gene calls are TRBV6-5 and TRBJ1-1, with a weak D call TRBD1 (5 bases). This CDR3 has 14 residues. From germline, CDR1 is MNHEY and CDR2 SVGAGI. Trimming took 0 bases from V and 5 from J, leaving 10 bases between them.

The chain links TRBV19 to TRBJ2-3; 10 nucleotides line up with TRBD2. CDR1 and CDR2 (germline): LNHDA, SQIVND (reference sequence). The CDR3 covers 16 residues. The V segment lost 7 bases and the J segment 3 bases; nucleotides outside the gene matches: 10. The CDR3 nucleotides are TGTGCCAGTACGGGTTGGCTAGCGGGAGAAACAGATACGCAGTATTTT. It encodes CASTGWLAGETDTQYF.

This clone has a single count. The genes are TRBV2 and TRBJ1-2; TRBD1 aligns across 7 bases. The CDR3 totals 14 residues. V was clipped by 6 bases and J by 7 bases; unmatched bases: 11. Germline V gene sequence: CDR1 SNHLY, CDR2 FYNNEI. The CDR3 spells CASSISQGNGGYTF. CDR3 sequence (DNA): TGTGCCAGCAGCATCTCACAGGGGAATGGTGGCTACACCTTC.

The V call is TRBV7-9, the J call TRBJ2-5; tentatively, D is TRBD2 (6 bases). This CDR3 has 15 amino acids. Trimming shortened V by 2 bases and J by 3 bases, and 13 bases separated the two germline ends. The germline CDR1 and CDR2 sequences are SEHNR and FQNEAQ (reference sequence). CDR3 coding DNA: TGTGCCAGCAGCTTAAGCTGGACTACTAAAGAGACCCAGTACTTC. Its translation is CASSLSWTTKETQYF.

The gene calls are TRBV27 and TRBJ2-7; D gene unclear. Germline CDR1 reads MNHEY; CDR2 reads SMNVEV (reference sequence). Trimming took off 0 bases at V and 4 bases at J, with 13 bases between the two ends. The CDR3 is 15 amino acids. For the CDR3, the DNA is TGTGCCAGCAGTTTATCAACAGAAATTAGTTACGAGCAGTACTTC. Translating it yields CASSLSTEISYEQYF.

This rearrangement joins TRBV11-2 to TRBJ2-5; 7 positions match TRBD1. The CDR3 contains 15 residues. The J segment lost 11 bases and the V segment lost 1 base, leaving 13 bases of the junction unmatched. Germline assignment: CDR1 SGHAT and CDR2 FQNNGV. The CDR3 DNA follows: TGTGCCAGCAGCTTAGGACAGGGAACCCTACGAGAGCAGTACTTC. Its translation: CASSLGQGTLREQYF.

The chain employs TRBV7-3 and TRBJ2-3; unclear D gene. The CDR3 consists of 13 residues. V dropped 2 bases and J dropped 2 bases, with 5 bases sitting between them. Germline V CDR1 and CDR2: SGHTA, FQGTGA. CDR3 sequence: CASSLELTDTQYF. In DNA form, the CDR3 reads TGTGCCAGCAGCTTAGAACTCACAGATACGCAGTATTTT.